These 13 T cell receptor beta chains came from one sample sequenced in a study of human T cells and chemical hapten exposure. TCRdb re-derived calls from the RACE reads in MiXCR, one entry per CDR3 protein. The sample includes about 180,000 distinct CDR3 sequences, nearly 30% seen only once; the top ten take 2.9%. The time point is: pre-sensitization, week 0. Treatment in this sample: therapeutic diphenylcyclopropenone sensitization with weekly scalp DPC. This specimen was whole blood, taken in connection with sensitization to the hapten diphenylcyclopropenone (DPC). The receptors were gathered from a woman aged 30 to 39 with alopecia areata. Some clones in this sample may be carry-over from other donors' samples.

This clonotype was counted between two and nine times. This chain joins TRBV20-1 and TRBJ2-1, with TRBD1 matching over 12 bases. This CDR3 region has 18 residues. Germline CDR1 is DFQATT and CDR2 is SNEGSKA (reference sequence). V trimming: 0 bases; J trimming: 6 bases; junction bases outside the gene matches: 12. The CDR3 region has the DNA TGCAGTGCTAGAGATCCCATCCGGGACAGGGGGCCGGTCAATGAGCAGTTCTTC. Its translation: CSARDPIRDRGPVNEQFF.

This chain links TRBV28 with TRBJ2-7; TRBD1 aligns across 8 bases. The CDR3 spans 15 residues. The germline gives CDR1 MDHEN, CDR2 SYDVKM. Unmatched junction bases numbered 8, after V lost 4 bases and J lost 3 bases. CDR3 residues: CASSSTQGAFYEQYF. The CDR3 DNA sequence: TGTGCCAGCAGTTCAACCCAGGGGGCATTCTACGAGCAGTACTTC.

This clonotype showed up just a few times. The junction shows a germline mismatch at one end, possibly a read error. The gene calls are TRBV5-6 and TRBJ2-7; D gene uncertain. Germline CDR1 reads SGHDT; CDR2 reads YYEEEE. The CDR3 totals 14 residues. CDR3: CASTLRLEVYEQYF. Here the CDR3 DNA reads TGTGCCAGCACCTTGCGGCTAGAGGTCTACGAGCAGTACTTC.

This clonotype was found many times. The DNA for the CDR3 is TGCAGCGTCGATGGATCGTTAAGCGGGAGGGCCACAGATACGCAGTATTTT. This codes for CSVDGSLSGRATDTQYF. This chain joins TRBV29-1 and TRBJ2-3; 10 bases agree with TRBD2. After removal of 6 bases from V and 2 bases from J, the junction contained 14 bases not matched to a gene. The germline CDR1 and CDR2 sequences are SQVTM and ANQGSEA. This CDR3 comprises 17 residues.

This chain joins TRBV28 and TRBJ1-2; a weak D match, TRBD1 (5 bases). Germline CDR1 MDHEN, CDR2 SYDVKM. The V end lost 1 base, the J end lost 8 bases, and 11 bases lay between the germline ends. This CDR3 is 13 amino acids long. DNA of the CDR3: TGTGCCAGCAGTTTATTGGGGACGGGAGGCTACACCTTC. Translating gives CASSLLGTGGYTF.

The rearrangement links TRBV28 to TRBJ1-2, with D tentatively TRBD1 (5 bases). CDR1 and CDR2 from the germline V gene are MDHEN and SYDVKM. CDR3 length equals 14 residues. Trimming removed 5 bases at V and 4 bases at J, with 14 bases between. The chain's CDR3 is CASSTTGTRYGYTF. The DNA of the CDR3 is TGTGCCAGCAGTACCACCGGGACTCGCTATGGCTACACCTTC.

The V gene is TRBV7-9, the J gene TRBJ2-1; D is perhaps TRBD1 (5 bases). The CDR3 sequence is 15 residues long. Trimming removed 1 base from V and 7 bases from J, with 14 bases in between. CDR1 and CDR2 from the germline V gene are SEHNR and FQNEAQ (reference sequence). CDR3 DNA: TGTGCCAGCAGCTTAGAAGTTCCAGGGTCAAATGAGCAGTTCTTC. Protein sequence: CASSLEVPGSNEQFF.

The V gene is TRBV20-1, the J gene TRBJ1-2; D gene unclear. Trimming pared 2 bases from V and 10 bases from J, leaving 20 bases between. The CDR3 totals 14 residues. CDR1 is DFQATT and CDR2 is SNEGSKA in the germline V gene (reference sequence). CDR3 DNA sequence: TGCAGTGCTAGATACCCCTCTTCGACGGACCTCTACACCTTC. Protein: CSARYPSSTDLYTF.

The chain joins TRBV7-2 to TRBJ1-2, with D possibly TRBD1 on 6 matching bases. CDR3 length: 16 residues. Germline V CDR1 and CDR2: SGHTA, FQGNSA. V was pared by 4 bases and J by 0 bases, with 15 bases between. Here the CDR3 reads CASSYTGTHSNYGYTF. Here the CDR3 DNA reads TGTGCCAGCAGCTACACAGGGACTCACTCTAACTATGGCTACACCTTC.

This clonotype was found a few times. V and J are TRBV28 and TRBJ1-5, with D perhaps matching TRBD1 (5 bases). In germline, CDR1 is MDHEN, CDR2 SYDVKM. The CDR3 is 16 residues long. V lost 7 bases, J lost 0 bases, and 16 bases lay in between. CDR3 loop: CASNEGPRASNQPQHF. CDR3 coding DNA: TGTGCCAGCAACGAGGGGCCCCGTGCTAGCAATCAGCCCCAGCATTTT.

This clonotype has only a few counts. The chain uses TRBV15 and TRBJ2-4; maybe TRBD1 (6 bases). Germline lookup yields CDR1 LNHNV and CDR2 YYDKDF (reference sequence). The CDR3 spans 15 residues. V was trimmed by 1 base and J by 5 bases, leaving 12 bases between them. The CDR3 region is CATSRVGPGENIQYF. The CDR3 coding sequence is TGTGCCACCAGCAGAGTCGGGCCAGGGGAAAACATTCAGTACTTC.

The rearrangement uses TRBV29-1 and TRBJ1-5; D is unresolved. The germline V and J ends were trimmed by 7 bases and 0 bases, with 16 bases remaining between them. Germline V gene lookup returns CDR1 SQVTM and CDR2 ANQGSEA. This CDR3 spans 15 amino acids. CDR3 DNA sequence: TGCAGCGCAGCGGACGGTCCGGATAGCAATCAGCCCCAGCATTTT. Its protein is CSAADGPDSNQPQHF.

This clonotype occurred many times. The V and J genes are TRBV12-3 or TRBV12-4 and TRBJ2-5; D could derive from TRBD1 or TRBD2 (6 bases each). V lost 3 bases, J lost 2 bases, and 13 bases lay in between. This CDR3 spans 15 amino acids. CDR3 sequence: CASSFVGGLQETQYF. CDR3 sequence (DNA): TGTGCCAGCAGTTTTGTGGGGGGCCTACAAGAGACCCAGTACTTC.